Many counts were recorded for the clone carrying this TCR beta chain. These data originate in a study of neurological immune-mediated disorders. The CDR3 contains 16 residues. Germline assignment: CDR1 MDHEN and CDR2 SYDVKM. V shed 7 bases and J shed 0 bases, with 16 bases lying between them. The cDNA came from 5'RACE, which used 10-nucleotide random UMIs. TCRdb processed the 5' RACE reads anew with MiXCR; each CDR3 protein has one entry. The data show 50,000 to 60,000 distinct CDR3 sequences, 3.5% to 4% seen once. The receptor comes from a woman between 40 and 55 years old with multiple sclerosis. The sample consisted of CD4+ T cells from blood. The chain has TRBV28 and TRBJ1-3, with D perhaps matching TRBD1 (5 bases). Written as DNA, the CDR3 is TGTGCCAGCACTCCAATAGGGGACTACTCTGGAAACACCATATATTTT. Protein sequence: CASTPIGDYSGNTIYF.